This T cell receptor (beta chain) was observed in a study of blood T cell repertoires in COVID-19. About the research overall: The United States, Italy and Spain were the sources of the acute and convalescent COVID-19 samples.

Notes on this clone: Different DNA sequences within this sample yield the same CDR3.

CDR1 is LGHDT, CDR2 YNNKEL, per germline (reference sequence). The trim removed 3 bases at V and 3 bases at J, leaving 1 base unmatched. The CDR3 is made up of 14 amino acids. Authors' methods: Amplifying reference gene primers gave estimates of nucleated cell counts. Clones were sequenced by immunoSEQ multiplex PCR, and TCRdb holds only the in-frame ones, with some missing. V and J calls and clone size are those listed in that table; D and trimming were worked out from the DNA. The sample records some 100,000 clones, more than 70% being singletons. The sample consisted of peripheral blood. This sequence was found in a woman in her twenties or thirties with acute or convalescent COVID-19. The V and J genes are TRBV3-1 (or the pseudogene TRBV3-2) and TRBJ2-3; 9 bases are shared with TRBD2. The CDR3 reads CASSQAGGTDTQYF. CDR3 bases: TGTGCCAGCAGCCAGGCGGGGGGGACAGATACGCAGTATTTT.